Described below is a single T cell receptor (beta chain) sequence and its context. This sample was taken from a study of T-cell reconstitution after alpha-beta-depleted transplantation in children. Preparation of the TCRbeta library involved a method that used unique molecular identifiers. TCRdb re-analysed the PCR reads in MiXCR, keeping a single row per CDR3 protein. The profile covers 640,000 or so distinct CDR3 sequences, with roughly 17% appearing a single time and 1.1% taken by the ten largest. This material consisted of PBMCs from the stem cell graft donor, taken from the stem cell graft. This receptor was taken from a human donor who donated a stem cell graft to a child with acute myeloid leukemia.

CDR3 nucleotides: TGTGCCAGCAGCCCCAGACTAGCGGGGGGAACCTACGAGCAGTACTTC. This translates into CASSPRLAGGTYEQYF. V and J are TRBV12-3 or TRBV12-4 and TRBJ2-7, with 13 bases lining up with TRBD2. The CDR3 runs 16 residues. V was clipped by 6 bases and J by 2 bases; unmatched bases: 7.